The 22 T cell receptor beta chains below come from one sample, sequenced in a study of CD8 T cells in ankylosing spondylitis. TCRdb reprocessed the 5' RACE reads via MiXCR and lists one record per CDR3 protein. This sample yields hundreds of thousands of distinct CDR3 sequences, of which around 19% are seen a single time; more than 40% belongs to the top ten. Antigen specificity for these receptors is unknown. General observations from the study: In ankylosing spondylitis blood, a motif of roughly 8 highly homologous TCR beta variants appeared characteristic.

Source material: blood, either unsorted or a sorted T cell fraction (not recorded which). The receptor set was obtained from a male donor with ankylosing spondylitis.

There are a few counts of this clonotype. The gene calls are TRBV7-2 and TRBJ2-1, with TRBD2 matching 14 bases. Germline trimming cut 6 bases from V and 6 bases from J; bases unmatched to any gene: 4. Germline CDR1 reads SGHTA; CDR2 reads FQGNSA. CDR3 length: 15 residues. CDR3 DNA sequence: TGTGCCAGCAGAGAGACTAGCGGGGGGGCCAATGAGCAGTTCTTC. Its protein product is CASRETSGGANEQFF.

This clonotype has just a few counts. J is TRBJ2-7 and V is TRBV15; TRBD2 agrees at 11 bases. The V gene's germline CDR1 is LNHNV and CDR2 YYDKDF (reference sequence). V shed 1 base, J shed 3 bases, and the junction held 5 bases outside the gene matches. The CDR3 contains 16 residues. The CDR3 is CATSRASGLAVYEQYF. CDR3 DNA: TGTGCCACCAGCAGAGCATCGGGACTAGCGGTCTACGAGCAGTACTTC.

The rearrangement uses TRBV9 and TRBJ2-3, with D tentatively TRBD2 (5 bases). There are 15 residues in the CDR3. CDR1 is SGDLS, CDR2 YYNGEE, per germline. Trimming cost V 3 bases and J 0 bases, with 11 bases left between them. Here the CDR3 DNA reads TGTGCCAGCAGCGGAGGAGGCCGAAGCACAGATACGCAGTATTTT. It is translated as CASSGGGRSTDTQYF.

This clonotype was counted between two and nine times. The rearrangement links TRBV6-2 or TRBV6-3 to TRBJ2-2, with 7 bases identical to TRBD1. This CDR3 spans 17 amino acids. CDR1 and CDR2 (germline): MNHEY, SVGEGT. Trimming removed 6 bases from V and 3 bases from J; junction bases left unmatched: 13. The CDR3 DNA reads TGTGCCAGCAGATCAACACAGGGGAATATTGACACCGGGGAGCTGTTTTTT. Translation: CASRSTQGNIDTGELFF.

The chain recombines TRBV27 with TRBJ1-2, with D unresolved. This CDR3 comprises 13 residues. From germline, CDR1 is MNHEY and CDR2 SMNVEV (reference sequence). V shed 0 bases and J shed 4 bases, with 6 bases lying between them. The CDR3 loop is CASSLSGTYGYTF. The CDR3 nucleotides are TGTGCCAGCAGTTTATCGGGCACCTATGGCTACACCTTC.

The rearrangement uses TRBV5-1 and TRBJ2-1, with TRBD2 identical over 10 bases. This CDR3 contains 16 residues. CDR1 SGHRS and CDR2 YFSETQ come from the germline V gene. V dropped 0 bases and J dropped 4; count of bases not matched to a gene: 4. CDR3 sequence reads: CASSLVAGGPYNEQFF. Written as DNA, the CDR3 is TGCGCCAGCAGCTTGGTAGCGGGGGGACCATACAATGAGCAGTTCTTC.

The chain combines TRBV27 with TRBJ2-1; the D is unclear. Germline-derived CDR1 and CDR2 are MNHEY and SMNVEV (reference sequence). The CDR3 covers 14 residues. Trimming cost V 3 bases and J 3 bases, with 9 bases left between them. The chain's CDR3 is CASSFLGLYNEQFF. DNA of the CDR3: TGTGCCAGCAGTTTTCTAGGCCTCTACAATGAGCAGTTCTTC.

This clonotype was detected only a few times. This rearrangement joins TRBV7-7 to TRBJ2-5; 15 nucleotides agree with TRBD2. The CDR3 has 16 amino acids. The germline CDR1 and CDR2 sequences are SSHAT and FNYEAQ (reference sequence). V shed 5 bases and J 3 bases; nucleotides not matched to a gene: 4. The CDR3 spells CASSLGLAGGEETQYF. Written as DNA, the CDR3 is TGTGCCAGCAGCCTCGGACTAGCGGGAGGGGAAGAGACCCAGTACTTC.

This clonotype came up a few times. This chain uses TRBV29-1 with TRBJ2-1; D is unclear. The germline V gene has CDR1 SQVTM and CDR2 ANQGSEA. V gave up 8 bases and J gave up 10 bases, with 15 bases separating them. CDR3 length: 11 residues. The DNA of the CDR3 is TGCAGCCCCTGCCCTGTGGGGGAGCAGTTCTTC. Amino acids: CSPCPVGEQFF.

The chain links TRBV2 to TRBJ2-7, with TRBD2 as a possible D gene (6 bases). CDR1 is SNHLY and CDR2 is FYNNEI in the germline V gene. The CDR3 has 12 residues. V gave up 6 bases and J gave up 7 bases, with 13 bases separating them. This CDR3 is CASSDRGREQYF. CDR3 bases: TGTGCCAGCAGCGACCGAGGGAGGGAGCAGTACTTC.

The CDR3, as DNA: TGTGCCAGCAGAGCTACTAGCGGGCCTTACACCGGGGAGCTGTTTTTT. The encoded protein is CASRATSGPYTGELFF. J is TRBJ2-2 and V is TRBV11-1, with 9 positions matching TRBD2. The CDR3 runs to 16 residues. V lost 6 bases to trimming and J lost 3 bases; unmatched junction nucleotides: 8. CDR1 and CDR2 (germline): SGHAT, FQDESV (reference sequence).

This clonotype was seen a few times. V gene TRBV5-5 combines with J gene TRBJ2-1; 11 bases agree with TRBD2. V was pared by 3 bases and J by 4 bases, with 6 bases of the junction left unmatched. From germline, CDR1 is SGHKS and CDR2 YYEKEE (reference sequence). The CDR3 sequence is 16 residues long. The DNA of the CDR3 is TGTGCCAGCAGCTACCCGACTAGCGGGGTTTACAATGAGCAGTTCTTC. Translating gives CASSYPTSGVYNEQFF.

This clonotype was seen at least ten times. In DNA form, the CDR3 reads TGCAGCGTTGAAGGGGGGACTAGCGGGAGAGCAACCAATGAGCAGTTCTTC. Protein sequence: CSVEGGTSGRATNEQFF. V and J are TRBV29-1 and TRBJ2-1; 14 bases agree with TRBD2. J was trimmed by 6 bases and V by 1 base; bases with no gene match: 8. CDR3 length equals 17 residues. Per the germline V gene, CDR1 is SQVTM and CDR2 is ANQGSEA.

The chain links TRBV9 to TRBJ2-1; weak D call: TRBD2 (6 bases). The CDR3 has 15 residues. With 2 bases removed from V and 10 bases from J, the gap between germline ends came to 19 bases. Per germline, CDR1 SGDLS and CDR2 YYNGEE. The CDR3 DNA reads as TGTGCCAGCAGCGTCAGCACGGAGGGTTTTCCGGAGCAGTTCTTC. Protein sequence: CASSVSTEGFPEQFF.

This clonotype was detected a few times. The gene calls are TRBV7-2 and TRBJ2-2; 10 nucleotides align to TRBD2. Germline V gene lookup returns CDR1 SGHTA and CDR2 FQGNSA. V gave up 3 bases and J gave up 4 bases; unmatched junction bases: 8. CDR3 size: 17 residues. The CDR3 here is CASSFPTSGIVTGELFF. The CDR3 region has the DNA TGTGCCAGCAGCTTCCCTACTAGCGGGATAGTCACCGGGGAGCTGTTTTTT.

This clonotype turned up a few times. The chain joins TRBV7-9 to TRBJ1-2, with 7 bases fitting TRBD1. J lost 3 bases, V lost 5 bases, and 12 bases had no gene match. CDR3 length: 16 residues. Germline V lookup: CDR1 SEHNR, CDR2 FQNEAQ (reference sequence). CDR3 in amino acids: CASSTSTGEAYYGYTF. The CDR3 region has the DNA TGTGCCAGCAGCACCAGCACAGGGGAGGCCTACTATGGCTACACCTTC.

This clonotype has only a few counts. J is TRBJ2-3 and V is TRBV14; maybe TRBD2 (5 bases). V was pared by 0 bases and J by 4 bases, with 8 bases between. Germline loops: CDR1 SGHDN, CDR2 FVKESK. The length of the CDR3 is 14 residues. The CDR3 loop is CASSQDWESDTQYF. The CDR3 coding sequence is TGTGCCAGCAGCCAAGATTGGGAGTCAGATACGCAGTATTTT.

This clonotype was counted ten times or more. The chain carries TRBV4-1 and TRBJ1-1; 7 bases fit TRBD1. The germline CDR1 and CDR2 sequences are MGHRA and YSYEKL. The CDR3 loop spans 14 amino acids. J gave up 7 bases and V 0 bases, and 5 bases lay outside the gene matches. Here the CDR3 DNA reads TGCGCCAGCAGCCAAGATGGGCAGGGGGGTGAAGCTTTCTTT. Residues: CASSQDGQGGEAFF.

The J gene is TRBJ2-4, the V gene TRBV20-1, with 7 bases fitting TRBD2. The V and J ends lost 7 bases and 0 bases, in that order; junction bases with no gene match: 12. CDR3 length equals 16 residues. Germline-derived CDR1 and CDR2 are DFQATT and SNEGSKA (reference sequence). CDR3 residues: CSERPLAVEAKNIQYF. CDR3 DNA: TGCAGTGAGCGCCCGCTAGCGGTGGAAGCCAAAAACATTCAGTACTTC.

The chain uses TRBV12-3 or TRBV12-4 and TRBJ1-1, with a weak D call TRBD1 (6 bases). The CDR3 is 15 residues long. Trimming pared 6 bases from V and 2 bases from J, leaving 16 bases between. CDR3 nucleotides: TGTGCCAGCAGAGGGGGTTCAGGGTTAAACACTGAAGCTTTCTTT. Protein product: CASRGGSGLNTEAFF.

CDR3 nucleotides: TGTGCCACTTACGCCTCCGGGTCCAAGGCCTACGAGCAGTACTTC. Amino acids: CATYASGSKAYEQYF. The J gene is TRBJ2-7, the V gene TRBV6-1; D remains unclear. Trimming cost V 10 bases and J 2 bases, with 21 bases left between them. Germline V gene sequence: CDR1 MNHNS, CDR2 SASEGT. The CDR3 consists of 15 residues.

The table lists this clonotype with a few counts. The chain joins TRBV20-1 to TRBJ2-3; D is possibly TRBD1 or TRBD2 (5 bases each). Trimming removed 6 bases at V and 4 bases at J, with 17 bases between. The CDR3 contains 14 residues. Germline CDR1 reads DFQATT; CDR2 reads SNEGSKA (reference sequence). Written as DNA, the CDR3 is TGCAGTGCCTCCAGGGACCTGGATGCAGATACGCAGTATTTT. It codes for CSASRDLDADTQYF.